The sequence of this TCR beta chain was determined in a study of T cells in Graves' hyperthyroidism and ophthalmopathy. The TCR beta CDR3 regions underwent amplification using RNA transcripts as the source. With the HTBI primer set, the TCR CDR3 went through a first round of RT-PCR. From the multiplex PCR reads, TCRdb called clonotypes with MiXCR, one entry per CDR3 protein. Of 350,000 to 400,000 distinct CDR3 sequences listed, more than 11% are singletons. Calling Graves' hyperthyroidism stable meant ophthalmopathy did not progress within 18 months. Exclusion of patients followed from uncontrolled infection, other autoimmune disease, pregnancy or lactation. Orbital computed tomography, thyroid ultrasound, serum thyroxine and TRAb, and clinical symptoms together informed the diagnoses. Ten or more counts support this clonotype. Germline assignment: CDR1 GTSNPN and CDR2 SVGIG (reference sequence). V was clipped by 3 bases and J by 7 bases, with 15 bases between them. The CDR3 loop spans 13 amino acids.

The clonotype comes from a woman aged 60-70 years with Graves' hyperthyroidism. The sample comprised blood. The J gene is TRBJ1-1, the V gene TRBV30; no reliable D call. CDR3 sequence: CAWRSGSNGEAFF. The CDR3 bases are TGTGCCTGGAGGTCGGGGTCTAACGGTGAAGCTTTCTTT. Filled out from reference TRBV30 and TRBJ1-1, the complete variable domain reads SQTIHQWPATLVQPVGSPLSLECTVEGTSNPNLYWYRQAAGRGLQLLFYSVGIGQISSEVPQNLSASRPQDRQFILSSKKLLLSDSGFYLCAWRSGSNGEAFFGQGTRLTVV.